This T cell receptor beta chain derives from a study of vaccination effects on CD4 cells after COVID-19. Findings and caveats of the study: The authors studied few convalescent patients and collected no early post-infection timepoints. There was marked clonal contraction among infection- and vaccine-induced clones late after vaccination.

Sequencing followed a ViraFEST assay step that expanded antigen-specific CD4+ T cells with viral peptide pools. Isolation of CD4+ T cells took place after 10 days of culture. Everyone in the study got two shots of either the BNT162b2 or mRNA-1273 vaccine. A density of approximately 2.2 million PBMC per well was used; these cells were cultured with approximately 9.3 IU/ml IL-2 and roughly 9.2 ug/ml peptides. On days 3 and 7, fresh IL-2 medium replaced half the medium. On this clone itself: The antigen remains unidentified. Other DNA sequences of this sample code for an identical CDR3.

Germline values: CDR1 SGHRS, CDR2 YFSETQ. The length of the CDR3 is 14 residues. V lost 0 bases and J lost 6, with 12 bases in between. The table came from immunoSEQ multiplex PCR; TCRdb's copy has only in-frame clones and leaves some out. The repertoire holds fewer than 85,000 clones, with about 80% as singletons. The V and J genes are TRBV5-1 and TRBJ1-1; D might be TRBD1 (6 bases). Sample: CD4+ T cells from PBMCs cultured with HCoV-OC43 spike peptides, taken after COVID-19 vaccination. The subset was: HCoV-OC43 spike overlapping peptide pool stimulation. The sequence was obtained from a human donor who received a COVID-19 vaccine. The CDR3 DNA follows: TGCGCCAGCAGCTTGGCAGGGGCGGGAGCTGAAGCTTTCTTT. It specifies CASSLAGAGAEAFF.